This T cell receptor (beta chain) is drawn from a study of T cells in women clearing cervical HPV infection. Study-level background: Controls were women whose single incident HPV16 infection cleared within 12 months without precancer or cancer. Case blood drawn at lesion detection; control blood after infection cleared.

Overall study findings and caveats: TRBV6-7 relative abundance averaged roughly 0.099% in cases and 0.16% in controls.

Details on this clone: Its antigen is unidentified. The read is 3 residues too short to cover the CDR3 end, so that end is filled in from the germline J gene.

Prevalent HPV16 infections were excluded; only incident single HPV16 infections included. Profiling relied on immunoSEQ multiplex PCR, and the TCRdb table lists in-frame clones only, not all of them. Recorded for this sample: tens of thousands of clones. Per the germline V gene, CDR1 is SNHLY and CDR2 is FYNNEI. V dropped 10 bases and J dropped 0; count of bases not matched to a gene: 3. The CDR3 totals 14 residues. Material for sequencing was blood buffy coat. The chain couples TRBV2 to TRBJ2-4; 10 bases line up with TRBD1. The origin of this receptor is a woman between 18 and 70 years old with a cervical HPV16 infection that either progressed to CIN3+ or cleared (not recorded which). Incomplete CDR3 DNA: TGTGCCATCGGACAGGGGGTAGCCAAAAACATT. It translates to CAIGQGVAKNI. The CDR3 in its entirety is CAIGQGVAKNIQYF.